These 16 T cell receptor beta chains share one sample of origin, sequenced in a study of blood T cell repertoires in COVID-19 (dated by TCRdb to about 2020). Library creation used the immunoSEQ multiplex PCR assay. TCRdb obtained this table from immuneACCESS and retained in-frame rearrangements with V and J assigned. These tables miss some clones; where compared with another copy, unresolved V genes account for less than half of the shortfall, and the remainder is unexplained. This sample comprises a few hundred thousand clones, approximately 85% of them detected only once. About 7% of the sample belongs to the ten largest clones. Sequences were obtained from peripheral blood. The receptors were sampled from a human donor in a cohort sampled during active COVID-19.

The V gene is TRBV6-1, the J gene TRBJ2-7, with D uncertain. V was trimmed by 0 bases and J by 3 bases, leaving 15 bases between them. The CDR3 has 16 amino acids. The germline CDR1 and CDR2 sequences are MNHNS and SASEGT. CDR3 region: CASSEATAVAHYEQYF. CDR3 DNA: TGTGCCAGCAGTGAAGCGACGGCGGTGGCCCACTACGAGCAGTACTTC.

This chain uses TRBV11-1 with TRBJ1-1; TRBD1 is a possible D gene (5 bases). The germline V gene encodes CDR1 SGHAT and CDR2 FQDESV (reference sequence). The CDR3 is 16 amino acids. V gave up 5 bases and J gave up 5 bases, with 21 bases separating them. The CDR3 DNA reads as TGTGCCAGCAGCCCACGAGTAGGGGCCCTGGATACTGAAGCTTTCTTT. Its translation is CASSPRVGALDTEAFF.

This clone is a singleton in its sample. CDR3 sequence reads: CASSQGLGPAKNIQYF. CDR3 nucleotide sequence: TGTGCCAGCAGCCAAGGGTTGGGGCCGGCCAAAAACATTCAGTACTTC. The chain is built from TRBV3-1 (or the pseudogene TRBV3-2) and TRBJ2-4; possibly TRBD1 for D (5 bases). CDR1 is LGHDT and CDR2 is YNNKEL in the germline V gene (reference sequence). The CDR3 is 16 amino acids. The ends were cut back, 1 base at V and 1 base at J, with 11 bases in the middle.

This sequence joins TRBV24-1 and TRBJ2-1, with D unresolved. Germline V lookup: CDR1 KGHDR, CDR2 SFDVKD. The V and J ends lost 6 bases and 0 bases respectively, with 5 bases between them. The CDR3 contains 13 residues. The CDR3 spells CATSISSYNEQFF. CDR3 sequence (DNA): TGTGCCACCAGTATTAGCTCCTACAATGAGCAGTTCTTC.

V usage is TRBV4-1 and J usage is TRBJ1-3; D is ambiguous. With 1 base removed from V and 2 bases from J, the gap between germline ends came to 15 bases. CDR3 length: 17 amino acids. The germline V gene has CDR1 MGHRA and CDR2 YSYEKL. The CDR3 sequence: CASSQVETGGPGNTIYF. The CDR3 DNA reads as TGCGCCAGCAGCCAAGTCGAGACGGGAGGGCCTGGAAACACCATATATTTT.

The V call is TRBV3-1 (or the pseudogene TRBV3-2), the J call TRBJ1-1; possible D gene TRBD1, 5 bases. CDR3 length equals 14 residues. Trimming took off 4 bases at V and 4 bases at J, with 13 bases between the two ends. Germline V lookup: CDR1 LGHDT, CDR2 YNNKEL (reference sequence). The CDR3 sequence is CASSRRGIGTEAFF. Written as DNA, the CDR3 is TGTGCCAGCAGCCGAAGGGGAATCGGCACTGAAGCTTTCTTT.

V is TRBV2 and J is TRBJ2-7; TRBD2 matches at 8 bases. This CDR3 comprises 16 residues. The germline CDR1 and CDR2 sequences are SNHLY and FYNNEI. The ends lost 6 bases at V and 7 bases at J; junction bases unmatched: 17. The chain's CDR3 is CASRPFGRDRVREQYF. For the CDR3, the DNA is TGTGCCAGCAGACCATTCGGGAGGGACCGAGTGCGGGAGCAGTACTTC.

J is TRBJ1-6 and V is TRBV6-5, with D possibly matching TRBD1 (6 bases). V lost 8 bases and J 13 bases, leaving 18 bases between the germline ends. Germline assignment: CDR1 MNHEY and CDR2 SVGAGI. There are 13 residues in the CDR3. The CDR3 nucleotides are TGTGCCAGCTCTCTAAGGGGGTCCCCCCCCCTCCACTTT. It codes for CASSLRGSPPLHF.

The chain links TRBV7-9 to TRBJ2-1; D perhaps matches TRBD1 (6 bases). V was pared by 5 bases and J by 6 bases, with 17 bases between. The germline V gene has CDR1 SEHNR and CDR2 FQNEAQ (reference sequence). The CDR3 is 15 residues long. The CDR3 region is CASSPIQGFTNEQFF. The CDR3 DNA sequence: TGTGCCAGCAGCCCTATTCAGGGGTTCACCAATGAGCAGTTCTTC. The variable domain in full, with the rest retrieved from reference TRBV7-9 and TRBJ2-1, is DTGVSQNPRHKITKRGQNVTFRCDPISEHNRLYWYRQTLGQGPEFLTYFQNEAQLEKSRLLSDRFSAERPKGSFSTLEIQRTEQGDSAMYLCASSPIQGFTNEQFFGPGTRLTVL.

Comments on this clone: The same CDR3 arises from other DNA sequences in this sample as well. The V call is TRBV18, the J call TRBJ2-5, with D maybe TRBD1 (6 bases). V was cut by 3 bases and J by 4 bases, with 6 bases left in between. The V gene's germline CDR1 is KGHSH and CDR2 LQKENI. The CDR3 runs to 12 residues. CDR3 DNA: TGTGCCAGCTCACCGACAGGAGAGACCCAGTACTTC. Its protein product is CASSPTGETQYF.

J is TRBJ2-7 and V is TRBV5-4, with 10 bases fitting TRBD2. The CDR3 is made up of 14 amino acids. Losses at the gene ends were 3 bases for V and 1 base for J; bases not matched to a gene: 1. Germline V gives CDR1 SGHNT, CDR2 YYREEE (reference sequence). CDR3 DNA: TGTGCCAGCAGCTGGACTAGCGGATCCTACGAGCAGTACTTC. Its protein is CASSWTSGSYEQYF.

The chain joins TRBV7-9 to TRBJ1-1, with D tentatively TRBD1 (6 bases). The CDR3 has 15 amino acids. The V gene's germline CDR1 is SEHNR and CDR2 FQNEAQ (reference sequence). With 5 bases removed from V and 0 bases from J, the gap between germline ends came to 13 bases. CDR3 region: CASSLKDSLNTEAFF. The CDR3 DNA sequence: TGTGCCAGCAGCCTAAAGGACAGTCTGAACACTGAAGCTTTCTTT.

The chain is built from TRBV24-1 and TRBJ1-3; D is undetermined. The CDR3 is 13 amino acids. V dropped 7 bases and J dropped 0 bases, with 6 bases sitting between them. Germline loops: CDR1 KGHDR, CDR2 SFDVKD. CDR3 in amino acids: CATSDFSGNTIYF. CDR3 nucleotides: TGTGCCACCAGCGACTTCTCTGGAAACACCATATATTTT.

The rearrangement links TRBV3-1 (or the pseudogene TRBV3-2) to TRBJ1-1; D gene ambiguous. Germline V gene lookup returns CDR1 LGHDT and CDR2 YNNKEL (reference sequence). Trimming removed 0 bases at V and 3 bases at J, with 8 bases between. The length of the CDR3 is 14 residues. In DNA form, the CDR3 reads TGTGCCAGCAGCCAAGACGGGGTATACACTGAAGCTTTCTTT. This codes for CASSQDGVYTEAFF.

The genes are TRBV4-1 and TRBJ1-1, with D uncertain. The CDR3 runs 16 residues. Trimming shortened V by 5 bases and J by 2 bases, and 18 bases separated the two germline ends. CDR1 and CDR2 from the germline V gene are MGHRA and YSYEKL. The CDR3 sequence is CASSSGSGALNTEAFF. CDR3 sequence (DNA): TGCGCCAGCAGCTCCGGGAGTGGAGCCTTAAACACTGAAGCTTTCTTT.

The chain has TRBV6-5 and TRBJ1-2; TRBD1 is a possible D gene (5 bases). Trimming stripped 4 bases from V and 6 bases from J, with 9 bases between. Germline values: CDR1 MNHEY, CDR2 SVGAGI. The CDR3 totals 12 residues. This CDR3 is CASSFRGHGYTF. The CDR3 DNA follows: TGTGCCAGCAGTTTTAGGGGCCATGGCTACACCTTC.